This T cell receptor beta chain came from a study of identical twins. This clonotype was counted only a few times. Its specificity is unknown. Overall study results and limits: Cord blood's abundant beta clonotypes had fewer insertions, unlike memory repertoires. Analyses of zero insertions could, in part, be confounded by invariant MAIT and iNKT cells.

Each CDR3 protein is one row after TCRdb ran MiXCR on the 5' RACE reads. Of 1,800,000 or so distinct CDR3 sequences in the sample, about 32% were seen once. V shed 7 bases and J shed 0 bases, with 16 bases lying between them. The CDR3 has 15 residues. Germline-derived CDR1 and CDR2 are SQVTM and ANQGSEA. The sample consisted of cord blood. J is TRBJ1-3 and V is TRBV29-1, with D hard to call. This sequence originates from a newborn girl in good health. CDR3: CSASFGFDSGNTIYF. The CDR3 nucleotides are TGCAGCGCCTCTTTTGGATTTGACTCTGGAAACACCATATATTTT.